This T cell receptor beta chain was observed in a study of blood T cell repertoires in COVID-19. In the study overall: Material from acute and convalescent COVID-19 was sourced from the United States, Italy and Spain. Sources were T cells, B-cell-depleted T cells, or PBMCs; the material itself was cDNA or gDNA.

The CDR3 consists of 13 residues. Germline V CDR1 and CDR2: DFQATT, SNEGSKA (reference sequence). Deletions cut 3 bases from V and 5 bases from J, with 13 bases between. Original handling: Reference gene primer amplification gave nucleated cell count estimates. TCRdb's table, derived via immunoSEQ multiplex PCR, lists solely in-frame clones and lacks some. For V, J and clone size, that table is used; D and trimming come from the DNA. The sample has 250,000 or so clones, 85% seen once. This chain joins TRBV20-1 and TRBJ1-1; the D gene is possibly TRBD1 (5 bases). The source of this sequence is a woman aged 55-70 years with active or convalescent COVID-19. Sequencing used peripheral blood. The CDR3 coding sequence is TGCAGTGCTAGTCGACAGCTCGGGACTGAAGCTTTCTTT. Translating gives CSASRQLGTEAFF.